These T cell receptor beta chains were read from a single sample in a study of Tregs in tolerant kidney transplant recipients. Generated by immunoSEQ multiplex PCR, the TCRdb table keeps only in-frame clones and is missing some. The profile shows 50,000 to 85,000 clones, 80% to 95% of them singletons. This specimen consisted of CD8+ T cells from blood, obtained before the transplant. These receptors all stem from a human donor who received a combined kidney and bone marrow transplant. CDR3s include the opening cysteine and the closing phenylalanine or tryptophan. Each record gives: D gene, V gene, J gene, clone size, CDR3 length, CDR3 protein, CDR3 DNA. D genes are given only for firm matches. Only part of the rows carry a size: once, few, many, or a class if the clone is expanded.

>NA|TRBV13|TRBJ1-3|NA|13
CASSLGYGNTIYF
TGTGCCAGCAGCTTAGGGTATGGAAACACCATATATTTT
>TRBD1|TRBV6-1|TRBJ1-6|NA|14
CASSPGGPNSPLHF
TGTGCCAGCAGTCCAGGGGGGCCGAATTCACCCCTCCACTTT
>TRBD1|TRBV2|TRBJ1-5|NA|14
CASSGAGGNQPQHF
TGTGCCAGCAGTGGCGCAGGGGGGAATCAGCCCCAGCATTTT
>NA|TRBV19|TRBJ1-1|NA|13
CASSGWGGAEAFF
TGTGCCAGTAGCGGATGGGGGGGGGCTGAAGCTTTCTTT
>NA|TRBV5-1|TRBJ1-2|once|13
CASSSEGDYGYTF
TGCGCCAGCAGCTCAGAAGGGGACTATGGCTACACCTTC
>TRBD1|TRBV2|TRBJ2-7|NA|13
CASSPTGVHEQYF
TGTGCCAGCAGTCCTACAGGGGTCCACGAGCAGTACTTC
>NA|TRBV28|TRBJ1-4|NA|15
CASSYSGALGEKLFF
TGTGCCAGCAGTTACTCAGGGGCATTAGGGGAAAAACTGTTTTTT
>TRBD1|TRBV2|TRBJ1-4|NA|15
CASSAGQGGGEKLFF
TGTGCCAGCAGTGCCGGACAGGGGGGGGGTGAAAAACTGTTTTTT
>NA|TRBV10-2|TRBJ1-5|NA|16
CASSESSGMGNQPQHF
TGCGCCAGCAGTGAGTCGTCAGGGATGGGCAATCAGCCCCAGCATTTT
>NA|TRBV25-1|TRBJ2-3|NA|16
CASRDHRDQPTDTQYF
TGTGCCAGCAGGGACCACAGGGATCAACCCACAGATACGCAGTATTTT
>TRBD1|TRBV4-3|TRBJ2-7|NA|16
CASSLRTGEKGYEQYF
TGCGCCAGCAGCCTTAGAACAGGGGAAAAGGGGTACGAGCAGTACTTC
>NA|TRBV4-1|TRBJ1-5|NA|14
CASSQFSSNQPQHF
TGCGCCAGCAGCCAATTCAGTAGCAATCAGCCCCAGCATTTT